This TCR beta chain was profiled in a study of cytomegalovirus exposure and HLA in healthy donors. About the study: There were 90 million to 140 million unique TCR beta sequences, drawn from approximately 180 million T cells, in an earlier analysis.

Per the germline V gene, CDR1 is SGHRS and CDR2 is YFSETQ. The CDR3 covers 14 residues. Trimming removed 3 bases from V and 2 bases from J, with 11 bases in between. Study-level points and caveats: Several V segments, TRBV6-2 and TRBV6-3 among them, could not be told apart and were dropped. Cytomegalovirus-associated status was assigned to fewer than 200 TCR beta chains.

Primers for the PCR totalled 60 Vbeta and 13 Jbeta. TCRdb's table, derived via immunoSEQ multiplex PCR, lists solely in-frame clones and lacks some. Of over 150,000 clones listed, around 79% are singletons. A word on this clone: Its antigen remains unidentified.

This chain connects TRBV5-1 to TRBJ1-1; the D gene is possibly TRBD1 (5 bases). This clonotype was sampled from a woman in her forties in good health and CMV-seropositive. Source material: PBMCs. The CDR3 sequence is CASSSGLINTEAFF. DNA for the CDR3: TGCGCCAGCAGCTCGGGACTGATCAACACTGAAGCTTTCTTT.